Below, 11 T cell receptor beta chains from the same sample are listed, as sequenced in a study of OX40 agonist ivuxolimab in advanced cancers. Repertoires were generated with immunoSEQ multiplex PCR, while TCRdb's copy carries only in-frame clones and drops some. This sample has approximately 70,000 clones; 85% to 90% occur once, and the top ten carry roughly 6.1%. Sample: CD4+ or CD8+ T cells sorted from blood, taken in a trial of the OX40 agonist ivuxolimab. These receptors were obtained from an adult with an advanced solid tumor such as melanoma, head and neck, liver or kidney cancer.

The rearrangement joins TRBV5-1 to TRBJ1-5, with 7 nucleotides matching TRBD1. V lost 4 bases to trimming and J lost 4 bases; unmatched junction nucleotides: 5. CDR1 and CDR2 (germline): SGHRS, YFSETQ. The CDR3 spans 14 residues. CDR3 nucleotide sequence: TGCGCCAGCAGCCCCGGGACAGAAAATCAGCCCCAGCATTTT. Translating it yields CASSPGTENQPQHF.

This rearrangement joins TRBV6-6 to TRBJ2-5, with TRBD2 as a possible D gene (5 bases). This CDR3 has 14 residues. The germline gives CDR1 MNHNY, CDR2 SVGAGI (reference sequence). The V end lost 5 bases, the J end lost 3 bases, and 13 bases lay between the germline ends. The CDR3 region has the DNA TGTGCCAGCAGTGCCCCCGGGGTAAAAGAGACCCAGTACTTC. It encodes CASSAPGVKETQYF.

This chain uses TRBV9 with TRBJ2-5; possibly TRBD1 for D (6 bases). The length of the CDR3 is 15 residues. V lost 4 bases and J lost 1, with 14 bases in between. Germline V CDR1 and CDR2: SGDLS, YYNGEE. This CDR3 reads CASSTTGTVQETQYF. CDR3 in DNA: TGTGCCAGCAGCACAACAGGGACCGTCCAAGAGACCCAGTACTTC.

This chain joins TRBV6-5 and TRBJ2-3; tentatively, D is TRBD1 (5 bases). Trimming took 7 bases from V and 0 from J, leaving 11 bases between them. CDR3 length equals 14 residues. Per the germline V gene, CDR1 is MNHEY and CDR2 is SVGAGI. The CDR3 protein is CASKRDSSTDTQYF. The CDR3, as DNA: TGTGCCAGCAAGCGAGACAGCAGCACAGATACGCAGTATTTT.

This chain joins TRBV4-2 and TRBJ2-1, with 8 bases aligning to TRBD2. Trimming at V came to 0 bases and at J to 10 bases, leaving 8 bases not matched to a gene. Germline V gene sequence: CDR1 LGHNA, CDR2 YNFKEQ. This CDR3 region has 15 residues. The CDR3, as DNA: TGTGCCAGCAGCCAAGACCGGGGGGGTGGCGACGAGCAGTTCTTC. It translates to CASSQDRGGGDEQFF.

The chain is built from TRBV2 and TRBJ1-6; 9 bases agree with TRBD1. Trimming took 6 bases from V and 11 from J; bases not matched to a gene: 8. There are 14 residues in the CDR3. Germline V gene lookup returns CDR1 SNHLY and CDR2 FYNNEI. The DNA for the CDR3 is TGTGCCAGCAGACCCGGGACAGGGCGGACACCCCTCCACTTT. Amino acids: CASRPGTGRTPLHF.

The chain combines TRBV7-9 with TRBJ2-7, with 8 nucleotides matching TRBD1. Trimming at V came to 2 bases and at J to 1 base, leaving 13 bases not matched to a gene. The CDR3 has 18 amino acids. Germline values: CDR1 SEHNR, CDR2 FQNEAQ (reference sequence). The CDR3 is CASSLLGGRGTGSYEQYF. The CDR3 DNA follows: TGTGCCAGCAGCTTACTTGGGGGTCGGGGGACAGGATCCTACGAGCAGTACTTC.

The rearrangement links TRBV5-8 to TRBJ2-3; 15 bases fit TRBD2. There are 18 residues in the CDR3. Germline V CDR1 and CDR2: SGHTS, YDEGEE. J was trimmed by 1 base and V by 5 bases; bases with no gene match: 8. In DNA form, the CDR3 reads TGTGCCAGCAGTCATGGACTAGCGGGAGGGCTTCGCACAGATACGCAGTATTTT. It specifies CASSHGLAGGLRTDTQYF.

The chain links TRBV7-9 to TRBJ1-1; D uncertain. The CDR3 totals 10 residues. The germline CDR1 and CDR2 sequences are SEHNR and FQNEAQ (reference sequence). V was clipped by 11 bases and J by 6 bases, with 10 bases between them. CDR3 amino acids: CASGLPEAFF. In nucleotides, the CDR3 is TGTGCCTCTGGGCTCCCTGAAGCTTTCTTT.

The chain is built from TRBV5-4 and TRBJ1-1, with D tentatively TRBD1 (6 bases). Trimming cost V 4 bases and J 0 bases, with 28 bases left between them. CDR3 length equals 20 residues. CDR1 is SGHNT, CDR2 YYREEE, per germline (reference sequence). The CDR3 nucleotides are TGTGCCAGCAGCCCACGTCGCACAGGGACACCTCGGGGCATGAACACTGAAGCTTTCTTT. This encodes CASSPRRTGTPRGMNTEAFF.

The chain combines TRBV7-9 with TRBJ2-5; D uncertain. Germline V CDR1 and CDR2: SEHNR, FQNEAQ (reference sequence). The CDR3 is 14 amino acids. V was clipped by 6 bases and J by 4 bases, with 15 bases between them. CDR3 DNA: TGTGCCAGCAGTTCTCTGGAGCTGGTAGAGACCCAGTACTTC. This sequence encodes CASSSLELVETQYF.